This is a list of T cell receptor beta chains from one sample in a study of cytomegalovirus exposure and HLA in healthy donors. Only in-frame clones appear in the TCRdb table, and some are missing; sequencing was by immunoSEQ multiplex PCR. Of roughly 130,000 clones listed, around 66% are singletons. The sequencing sample was made of PBMCs. These receptors all come from a woman aged 60-70 years in good health and CMV-seronegative. The CDR3 runs from the conserved cysteine through the conserved F or W. Each record gives: V gene, clone size, D gene, J gene, CDR3 DNA, CDR3 protein. D genes are given only for firm matches. The listing skips clone size in some rows; elsewhere it reads once, few, many or a size class.

TRBV6-6	few	TRBD1	TRBJ2-7	TGTGCCAGCAGCCCGGCCCGGGACAGGGGTCGGGAGCAGTACTTC	CASSPARDRGREQYF
TRBV7-2	NA	TRBD1	TRBJ2-7	TGTGCCAGCAGCCCCCGGACAGGGGCACCCTACGAGCAGTACTTC	CASSPRTGAPYEQYF
TRBV19	few	NA	TRBJ2-1	TGTGCCACCCATAAGGGGCTGAGCTCCTACAATGAGCAGTTCTTC	CATHKGLSSYNEQFF
TRBV18	NA	TRBD1	TRBJ2-1	TGTGCCAGCTCGCCGGGACAGGGGGCCGCTGAGCAGTTCTTC	CASSPGQGAAEQFF
TRBV7-2	NA	TRBD2	TRBJ2-3	TGTGCCAGCAGCTCGGGACTAGCGACTAGCACAGATACGCAGTATTTT	CASSSGLATSTDTQYF
TRBV4-3	once	TRBD1	TRBJ2-4	TGCGCCAGCAGCCAAGATGGGCGGCCGGGAAGGGGGCACGGCGAAAACATTCAGTACTTC	CASSQDGRPGRGHGENIQYF
TRBV7-9	NA	NA	TRBJ2-1	TGTGCCAGCAGCTTAGTATTAGGAGACCGGTTCTTC	CASSLVLGDRFF
TRBV6-5	NA	TRBD1	TRBJ2-7	TGTGCCAGCAGTTACACCGGGACAGGCTACGAGCAGTACTTC	CASSYTGTGYEQYF
TRBV7-2	NA	TRBD1	TRBJ2-2	TGTGCCAGCAGCTTACACAGGGGTGGTGGCACCGGGGAGCTGTTTTTT	CASSLHRGGGTGELFF
TRBV7-2	few	NA	TRBJ2-7	TGTGCCAGCAGCTTAGCCCTCTCCTACGAGCAGTACTTC	CASSLALSYEQYF
TRBV6-5	NA	NA	TRBJ1-2	TGTGCCAGCAATGACAGAAACTATGGCTACACCTTC	CASNDRNYGYTF
TRBV5-1	NA	TRBD2	TRBJ2-5	TGCGCCAGCAGCTCCAACGGACTAGCGGGGGCCGTTTTGGAGACCCAGTACTTC	CASSSNGLAGAVLETQYF
TRBV6-5	NA	TRBD1	TRBJ1-1	TGTGCCAGCAGTCGATCCGGGACAGGGGGGGCTGAAGCTTTCTTT	CASSRSGTGGAEAFF
TRBV13	NA	TRBD1	TRBJ1-3	TGTGCCAGCAGTCAGACAGGGGAGGCGGGAAACACCATATATTTT	CASSQTGEAGNTIYF
TRBV7-2	NA	TRBD1	TRBJ2-3	TGTGCCAGCAGCGGAACCCCCCCCGGACAGGGGACGACAGATACGCAGTATTTT	CASSGTPPGQGTTDTQYF
TRBV19	NA	NA	TRBJ1-1	TGTGCCAGTATGCTCACAGGGAACACTGAAGCTTTCTTT	CASMLTGNTEAFF
TRBV10-3	NA	NA	TRBJ2-7	TGTGCCATCAGTGACCTGGGGCGCTCCTACGAGCAGTACTTC	CAISDLGRSYEQYF
TRBV6-5	NA	NA	TRBJ2-3	TGTGCCAGCAGTTACGGTCCCGCAGGTACGCAGTATTTT	CASSYGPAGTQYF
TRBV7-9	few	TRBD1	TRBJ1-2	TGTGCCAGCAGCCAAGATCTGGGGACAGGGGTTTCTGGCTACACCTTC	CASSQDLGTGVSGYTF
TRBV5-6	NA	TRBD1	TRBJ1-6	TGTGCCAGCAGCGCCCGGGACAGGAGTTCACCCCTCCACTTT	CASSARDRSSPLHF
TRBV7-6	few	TRBD1	TRBJ1-5	TGTGCCAGCAGCTGGGGGCAGGGGGGAAATCAGCCCCAGCATTTT	CASSWGQGGNQPQHF
TRBV5-8	NA	NA	TRBJ2-2	TGTGCCAGCAGCTTTCAGTTATGGGCGGGGGAGCTGTTTTTT	CASSFQLWAGELFF
TRBV4-1	NA	NA	TRBJ1-1	TGCGCCAGCAGCCTGACAGGACGCCAATGGGGCACTGAAGCTTTCTTT	CASSLTGRQWGTEAFF
TRBV21-1	NA	NA	TRBJ2-2	TGTGCCAAAAGGAGCTCCCTGGCGGGGGAGCTGTTTTTT	CAKRSSLAGELFF
TRBV6-6	NA	NA	TRBJ1-1	TGTGCCAGCAGTTTTCAGGGAGGAACTGAAGCTTTCTTT	CASSFQGGTEAFF
TRBV7-9	few	NA	TRBJ1-1	TGTTCCAGCAGCTTAGTCGGACTCCCGATGACTGAAGCTTTCTTT	CSSSLVGLPMTEAFF
TRBV9	NA	TRBD2	TRBJ2-1	TGTGCCAGCAGCCTCCTCCACACTAGCGGGGGGGCAAATGAGCAGTTCTTC	CASSLLHTSGGANEQFF
TRBV5-1	NA	TRBD2	TRBJ2-1	TGCGCCAGCAGCTCATTTCTAGCGGAACCCGACCCAAAAAGAAGCTCCTACAATGAGCAGTTCTTC	CASSSFLAEPDPKRSSYNEQFF
TRBV2	few	NA	TRBJ2-7	TGTGCCAGCAAGGGGAACTACGAGCAGTACTTC	CASKGNYEQYF
TRBV6-6	NA	TRBD2	TRBJ2-3	TGTGCCAGCAGCCCCGGACTAGCGGGAACAGATACGCAGTATTTT	CASSPGLAGTDTQYF
TRBV7-9	NA	TRBD2	TRBJ2-1	TGTGCCAGCAGCTTATCTAGCGGGCGTTACAATGAGCAGTTCTTC	CASSLSSGRYNEQFF
TRBV5-1	NA	TRBD1	TRBJ2-3	TGCGCCAGCAGCTTGGGGGACAGGGACACAGATACGCAGTATTTT	CASSLGDRDTDTQYF
TRBV5-5	NA	TRBD2	TRBJ2-3	TGTGCCAGCAGCTTGTTGCTAGCGGGGGGGCGTGGAGATACGCAGTATTTT	CASSLLLAGGRGDTQYF
TRBV4-1	NA	TRBD1	TRBJ2-7	TGCGCCAGCAGCCAAAGGACAGGGCCCTACGAGCAGTACTTC	CASSQRTGPYEQYF
TRBV7-8	NA	TRBD1	TRBJ2-7	TGTGCCAGCAGCCCCCGTGAAGGAAGGGGGCTCTCCTACGAGCAGTACTTC	CASSPREGRGLSYEQYF
TRBV29-1	NA	NA	TRBJ2-2	TGCAGCGTCTCGGGACTGACGAACGGGGAGCTGTTTTTT	CSVSGLTNGELFF
TRBV5-6	NA	TRBD1	TRBJ2-5	TGTGCCAGCAGCTTGGGGGTGACAGGGCGGCAGGAGACCCAGTACTTC	CASSLGVTGRQETQYF
TRBV4-1	NA	NA	TRBJ1-3	TGCGCCAGCAGCCCGGGTTGGGCGCGGGGCTCTGGAAACACCATATATTTT	CASSPGWARGSGNTIYF
TRBV19	NA	NA	TRBJ2-3	TGTGCCAGTAGTGCGGTCACAGATACGCAGTATTTT	CASSAVTDTQYF
TRBV5-8	NA	NA	TRBJ2-7	TGTGCCAGCAGCTTATCGGACTTCTCCTACGAGCAGTACTTC	CASSLSDFSYEQYF
TRBV19	NA	NA	TRBJ2-7	TGTGCCAGTAGCGAACTAGCCGCCCCTGGAGAGCAGTACTTC	CASSELAAPGEQYF
TRBV2	NA	TRBD1	TRBJ1-2	TGTGCCAGCAGTGAAGGGACAGGGTATGGCTACACCTTC	CASSEGTGYGYTF
TRBV19	NA	NA	TRBJ2-1	TGTGCCAGTAGTATTGGAGGTGAGCAGTTCTTC	CASSIGGEQFF
TRBV7-2	NA	TRBD1	TRBJ1-4	TGTGCCAGCAGCTCCTGGACAGGGGGGGGTGAAAAACTGTTTTTT	CASSSWTGGGEKLFF
TRBV4-3	NA	NA	TRBJ2-1	TGCGCCAGCAGCCAAGAGTCAGCTAGCCACTCCTACAATGAGCAGTTCTTC	CASSQESASHSYNEQFF
TRBV5-1	NA	NA	TRBJ1-3	TGCGCCAGCAGCTTGGCTGGCCGCGGAAACACCATATATTTT	CASSLAGRGNTIYF
TRBV29-1	NA	TRBD2	TRBJ2-1	TGCAGCGTCCCACGGGGGGATGAGCAGTTCTTC	CSVPRGDEQFF
TRBV5-1	NA	TRBD2	TRBJ2-3	TGCGCCAGCAGCTTGGAGGGGCTAGCGGGAGTGGCCACAGATACGCAGTATTTT	CASSLEGLAGVATDTQYF
TRBV5-8	NA	TRBD1	TRBJ2-5	TGTGCCAGCAGCTCCGGACAGGGGGGAGTGGAGACCCAGTACTTC	CASSSGQGGVETQYF
TRBV5-4	few	NA	TRBJ1-3	TGTGCCAGCAGCCAAGAATTGTCGGGAGGAAACACCATATATTTT	CASSQELSGGNTIYF
TRBV28	once	NA	TRBJ2-1	TGTGCCAGCAGCCCCGGAGCCGAGCAGTTCTTC	CASSPGAEQFF
TRBV5-1	NA	NA	TRBJ1-1	TGCGCCAGCAGCTTGGGTCCGGGGGTAAACACTGAAGCTTTCTTT	CASSLGPGVNTEAFF
TRBV28	NA	NA	TRBJ2-1	TGTGCCAGCAGTTATCCCAAAGCCCGCTCCTACAATGAGCAGTTCTTC	CASSYPKARSYNEQFF
TRBV5-1	NA	TRBD2	TRBJ2-1	TGCGCCAGCAGCTTGGAGGGACTAGCGGGAGTTGATGAGCAGTTCTTC	CASSLEGLAGVDEQFF
TRBV11-3	NA	TRBD1	TRBJ1-3	TGTGCCAGCAGCTGCGCGGGACAGGGGGCACGTGTAGCAGGAAACACCATATATTTT	CASSCAGQGARVAGNTIYF